Following are 27 T cell receptor beta chains from one sample sequenced in a study of somatic mutations in cytotoxic T cells in rheumatoid arthritis. Using immunoSEQ multiplex PCR, the repertoire was profiled, and TCRdb retains in-frame clones only, with some absent. The sample includes fewer than 20,000 clones, about 65% of them seen just once. The sequenced material came from CD8+ T cells sorted from blood. The receptors originated from an adult with rheumatoid arthritis.

The V and J genes are TRBV6-5 and TRBJ2-7; tentatively, D is TRBD2 (7 bases). The CDR3 sequence is 14 residues long. CDR1 MNHEY and CDR2 SVGAGI come from the germline V gene. Deletions cut 2 bases from V and 2 bases from J, with 10 bases between. CDR3 in amino acids: CASSYDGGPYEQYF. The CDR3 bases are TGTGCCAGCAGTTACGACGGGGGGCCCTACGAGCAGTACTTC.

This clone was detected only a few times. V usage is TRBV4-3 and J usage is TRBJ2-2; no definite D call. The V and J ends lost 1 base and 4 bases respectively, with 10 bases between them. This CDR3 is 15 amino acids long. From germline, CDR1 is LGHNA and CDR2 YSLEER. In nucleotides, the CDR3 is TGCGCCAGCAGCCAAGTTTGGGGAAGCACCGGGGAGCTGTTTTTT. It codes for CASSQVWGSTGELFF.

The CDR3 region has the DNA TGTGCCATCAGTGAGTCGACAGGGTTAGGCTACACCTTC. Encoded protein: CAISESTGLGYTF. The chain has TRBV10-3 and TRBJ1-2; 7 bases map to TRBD1. J gave up 8 bases and V 0 bases, and 3 bases lay outside the gene matches. Germline CDR1 ENHRY, CDR2 SYGVKD. This CDR3 region has 13 residues.

This clone has just a few counts. Other DNA variants within this sample encode the same CDR3. CDR3: CASSLGYEQYF. CDR3 DNA sequence: TGCGCCAGCAGCTTGGGTTACGAGCAGTACTTC. The chain has TRBV5-1 and TRBJ2-7; D is ambiguous. Germline V lookup: CDR1 SGHRS, CDR2 YFSETQ. The germline V and J ends were trimmed by 0 bases and 4 bases, with 2 bases remaining between them. There are 11 residues in the CDR3.

This sequence joins TRBV7-2 and TRBJ2-7; 9 nucleotides align to TRBD2. Trimming removed 3 bases from V and 1 base from J; junction bases left unmatched: 7. Germline-derived CDR1 and CDR2 are SGHTA and FQGNSA. The CDR3 is 16 amino acids. This chain's CDR3 is CASSFVAGASSYEQYF. The CDR3 DNA is TGTGCCAGCAGCTTCGTAGCGGGGGCCTCATCCTACGAGCAGTACTTC.

The chain has TRBV6-5 and TRBJ1-5, with no clear D. The CDR3 has 16 residues. Germline CDR1 MNHEY, CDR2 SVGAGI. Trimming removed 0 bases from V and 0 bases from J, with 9 bases in between. CDR3 protein: CASSYSARNSNQPQHF. CDR3 coding DNA: TGTGCCAGCAGTTACTCTGCCAGAAATAGCAATCAGCCCCAGCATTTT.

The table lists this clone with a count of one. The V and J genes are TRBV11-1 and TRBJ2-1; D possibly uses TRBD1 or TRBD2 (7 bases each). Trimming left V 4 bases short and J 6 bases short, with 13 bases between. The CDR3 has 14 residues. Per germline, CDR1 SGHAT and CDR2 FQDESV (reference sequence). CDR3 nucleotides: TGTGCCAGCAGCTACGGGGGGACAGTCAATGAGCAGTTCTTC. As protein: CASSYGGTVNEQFF.

The chain couples TRBV29-1 to TRBJ2-7; TRBD1 matches 9 bases. V was pared by 3 bases and J by 3 bases, with 6 bases of the junction left unmatched. The CDR3 consists of 14 residues. Germline CDR1 reads SQVTM; CDR2 reads ANQGSEA. CDR3 nucleotides: TGCAGCGTTGAGGGGACAGGGCTAATCTACGAGCAGTACTTC. Translation: CSVEGTGLIYEQYF.

V and J are TRBV7-2 and TRBJ2-7, with D perhaps TRBD1 (6 bases). V lost 5 bases and J lost 3, with 14 bases in between. Germline values: CDR1 SGHTA, CDR2 FQGNSA. This CDR3 has 14 amino acids. As DNA, the CDR3 is TGTGCCAGCAGCCCAGGGGACACCTACTACGAGCAGTACTTC. Its translation is CASSPGDTYYEQYF.

This clone was detected only a few times. The rearrangement joins TRBV10-2 to TRBJ1-1; perhaps TRBD1 as D (6 bases). The germline V and J ends were trimmed by 5 bases and 4 bases, with 11 bases remaining between them. Per the germline V gene, CDR1 is WSHSY and CDR2 is SAAADI. This CDR3 region has 13 residues. The chain's CDR3 is CASSSNRVTEAFF. The CDR3 DNA reads as TGCGCCAGCAGTTCTAACAGGGTCACTGAAGCTTTCTTT.

This clone was seen a few times. The J gene is TRBJ2-3, the V gene TRBV7-9; 8 bases align to TRBD2. The CDR3 extends over 15 amino acids. The germline CDR1 and CDR2 sequences are SEHNR and FQNEAQ (reference sequence). After removal of 2 bases from V and 5 bases from J, the junction contained 6 bases not matched to a gene. CDR3 loop: CASSLTGGAIDTQYF. In DNA, the CDR3 is TGTGCCAGCAGCTTAACGGGGGGGGCGATAGATACGCAGTATTTT.

The chain is built from TRBV28 and TRBJ2-5, with 10 bases matching TRBD2. CDR1 is MDHEN, CDR2 SYDVKM, per germline. Unmatched junction bases numbered 3, after V lost 6 bases and J lost 2 bases. The CDR3 covers 14 residues. The CDR3 DNA follows: TGTGCCAGCAGGTATAGCGGGGGGCAAGAGACCCAGTACTTC. Protein sequence: CASRYSGGQETQYF.

The chain joins TRBV7-9 to TRBJ1-5; no reliable D call. This CDR3 has 15 residues. Between the trimmed V and J ends, which lost 5 bases and 0 bases, there was a span of 11 bases. The germline gives CDR1 SEHNR, CDR2 FQNEAQ (reference sequence). The CDR3 region is CASSPPTSSNQPQHF. The CDR3 DNA is TGTGCCAGCAGCCCCCCTACGAGTAGCAATCAGCCCCAGCATTTT.

The chain employs TRBV19 and TRBJ2-7, with TRBD1 identical over 9 bases. The V and J ends lost 6 bases and 3 bases, in that order; junction bases with no gene match: 0. The V gene's germline CDR1 is LNHDA and CDR2 SQIVND (reference sequence). The CDR3 sequence is 12 residues long. CDR3 DNA: TGTGCCAGTAGGGACAGGGGCTACGAGCAGTACTTC. This gives the protein CASRDRGYEQYF.

The chain couples TRBV10-1 to TRBJ1-1, with 7 bases matching TRBD1. Trimming took 0 bases from V and 7 from J; bases not matched to a gene: 8. This CDR3 comprises 15 residues. CDR1 WNHNN and CDR2 SYGVQD come from the germline V gene (reference sequence). CDR3 DNA: TGCGCCAGCAGTGAGTCCCCAGGGGGGATCTTTGAAGCTTTCTTT. This sequence encodes CASSESPGGIFEAFF.

Here the CDR3 DNA reads TGTGCCAGCAGCAGCATTGGGGGGAGCACAGATACGCAGTATTTT. Translating it yields CASSSIGGSTDTQYF. V and J are TRBV7-9 and TRBJ2-3; possibly TRBD2 for D (6 bases). Germline V gene sequence: CDR1 SEHNR, CDR2 FQNEAQ (reference sequence). Trimming took 5 bases from V and 0 from J, leaving 12 bases between them. The CDR3 totals 15 residues.

This chain connects TRBV5-4 to TRBJ1-1, with TRBD1 identical over 9 bases. Germline lookup yields CDR1 SGHNT and CDR2 YYREEE (reference sequence). The CDR3 spans 15 residues. The trim removed 0 bases at V and 5 bases at J, leaving 5 bases unmatched. CDR3 nucleotide sequence: TGTGCCAGCAGCTTGGACGGGACAGGGTATACTGAAGCTTTCTTT. This gives the protein CASSLDGTGYTEAFF.

The chain joins TRBV2 to TRBJ2-5; D is perhaps TRBD2 (6 bases). This CDR3 contains 18 residues. Trimming cost V 5 bases and J 3 bases, with 25 bases left between them. In germline, CDR1 is SNHLY, CDR2 FYNNEI. This CDR3 is CASSPTPRAGLTKETQYF. The CDR3 DNA is TGTGCCAGCAGTCCTACCCCAAGGGCGGGACTCACAAAAGAGACCCAGTACTTC.

The gene calls are TRBV4-1 and TRBJ2-7, with unresolved D. The length of the CDR3 is 13 residues. With 1 base removed from V and 3 bases from J, the gap between germline ends came to 7 bases. Germline CDR1 MGHRA, CDR2 YSYEKL. In DNA, the CDR3 is TGCGCCAGCAGCCAAGCCGACGGCTACGAGCAGTACTTC. Its translation: CASSQADGYEQYF.

This clone was counted only a few times. Other DNA sequences from this sample encode an identical CDR3 as well. The chain links TRBV4-1 to TRBJ2-1, with 8 positions matching TRBD2. The CDR3 consists of 16 residues. Per the germline V gene, CDR1 is MGHRA and CDR2 is YSYEKL. With 0 bases clipped from V and 5 bases from J, the junction kept 6 bases outside the gene matches. CDR3 residues: CASSQDLRGGNNEQFF. Written as DNA, the CDR3 is TGCGCCAGCAGCCAAGATCTACGGGGGGGAAACAATGAGCAGTTCTTC.

V usage is TRBV28 and J usage is TRBJ2-3, with D uncertain. The CDR3 is 14 amino acids. Trimming removed 3 bases at V and 0 bases at J, with 7 bases between. Germline V gene lookup returns CDR1 MDHEN and CDR2 SYDVKM. The CDR3 sequence is CASSFQVSTDTQYF. Here the CDR3 DNA reads TGTGCCAGCAGTTTTCAGGTTAGCACAGATACGCAGTATTTT.

The chain carries TRBV5-5 and TRBJ1-1, with D tentatively TRBD1 (5 bases). The CDR3 covers 17 residues. V lost 3 bases, J lost 2 bases, and 20 bases lay in between. Germline loops: CDR1 SGHKS, CDR2 YYEKEE (reference sequence). CDR3 DNA sequence: TGTGCCAGCAGCTATAAATCGCTAAGGGGCCTAAACACTGAAGCTTTCTTT. Residues: CASSYKSLRGLNTEAFF.

The chain employs TRBV4-1 and TRBJ2-7, with D hard to call. Germline CDR1 is MGHRA and CDR2 is YSYEKL. This CDR3 is 13 amino acids long. Trimming cost V 2 bases and J 2 bases, with 7 bases left between them. CDR3: CASSQSTAYEQYF. The CDR3 DNA reads TGCGCCAGCAGCCAAAGCACCGCCTACGAGCAGTACTTC.

J is TRBJ1-1 and V is TRBV19; D is unclear. Germline CDR1 LNHDA, CDR2 SQIVND (reference sequence). V was clipped by 2 bases and J by 3 bases, with 7 bases between them. The CDR3 is made up of 13 amino acids. The CDR3 coding sequence is TGTGCCAGTAGTATAAAATCGGACACTGAAGCTTTCTTT. This gives the protein CASSIKSDTEAFF.

The rearrangement uses TRBV5-6 and TRBJ1-3; no firm D call. Germline V gives CDR1 SGHDT, CDR2 YYEEEE. Trimming took 0 bases from V and 0 from J, leaving 4 bases between them. The CDR3 covers 14 residues. CDR3 in amino acids: CASSLGNSGNTIYF. In nucleotides, the CDR3 is TGTGCCAGCAGCTTGGGGAACTCTGGAAACACCATATATTTT.

The chain uses TRBV6-5 and TRBJ1-2, with TRBD1 matching over 7 bases. CDR3 length: 16 amino acids. The junction had 10 bases not matched to a gene; V was cut back by 2 bases and J by 4 bases. CDR1 MNHEY and CDR2 SVGAGI come from the germline V gene. The CDR3 region is CASSYGTGQASYGYTF. The DNA of the CDR3 is TGTGCCAGCAGTTACGGGACTGGACAGGCAAGCTATGGCTACACCTTC.

By share of the sample, this clone is medium-sized. This chain uses TRBV19 with TRBJ2-3; TRBD2 aligns across 7 bases. There are 16 residues in the CDR3. Trimming cost V 3 bases and J 3 bases; bases outside gene matches: 9. Germline V lookup: CDR1 LNHDA, CDR2 SQIVND (reference sequence). The CDR3 DNA reads TGTGCCAGTAGTATGGGTGGTCTAGCGGAGACAGATACGCAGTATTTT. Translated, it gives CASSMGGLAETDTQYF.